One sample yielded the 16 T cell receptor beta chains listed below, sequenced in a study of T-cell reconstitution after alpha-beta-depleted transplantation in children. This sample's TCRbeta library carried unique molecular identifier barcodes. One entry per CDR3 protein, called by TCRdb with MiXCR from the PCR reads. The sample holds approximately 110,000 distinct CDR3 sequences, about 9.4% seen once. This sample comprised PBMCs, obtained before TCRalphabeta/CD19-depleted stem cell transplant. Receptor source: a boy younger than 10 with acute lymphoblastic leukemia, due to receive a stem cell transplant.

There are a few counts of this clonotype. This rearrangement joins TRBV19 to TRBJ2-7; D unclear. The germline V gene encodes CDR1 LNHDA and CDR2 SQIVND (reference sequence). The V gene lost 2 bases and the J gene lost 0 bases, with 8 bases spanning the gap. The CDR3 spans 14 residues. Written as DNA, the CDR3 is TGTGCCAGTAGTATACAGTGGAGCTCCTACGAGCAGTACTTC. This translates into CASSIQWSSYEQYF.

This clonotype showed up just a few times. J is TRBJ1-1 and V is TRBV29-1; no clear D gene. In germline, CDR1 is SQVTM, CDR2 ANQGSEA. Trimming left V 7 bases short and J 1 base short, with 10 bases between. The CDR3 loop spans 12 amino acids. The CDR3 DNA reads TGCAGCGGGGCGCGGGGGAACACTGAAGCTTTCTTT. It is translated as CSGARGNTEAFF.

In this sample, this clonotype turned up a few times. In DNA form, the CDR3 reads TGTGCCAGCAGTAGGGCCTACGAGCAGTACTTC. This gives the protein CASSRAYEQYF. This chain connects TRBV12-3 or TRBV12-4 to TRBJ2-7; D call uncertain. Deletions cut 5 bases from V and 2 bases from J, with 4 bases between. The CDR3 totals 11 residues.

The CDR3 DNA follows: TGTGCCAGCAAAAGGGGGCGGGAGGGCCCCTGTGAGCAGTTCTTC. Translated, it gives CASKRGREGPCEQFF. This sequence joins TRBV6-1 and TRBJ2-1; 9 nucleotides align to TRBD2. V was pared by 7 bases and J by 9 bases, with 13 bases of the junction left unmatched. Germline V gives CDR1 MNHNS, CDR2 SASEGT. The CDR3 runs to 15 residues.

A few counts support this clonotype. The rearrangement links TRBV29-1 to TRBJ2-2; D perhaps matches TRBD2 (6 bases). The germline V gene encodes CDR1 SQVTM and CDR2 ANQGSEA. V lost 6 bases and J lost 7, with 12 bases in between. There are 12 residues in the CDR3. This chain's CDR3 is CSVETGGGELFF. Written as DNA, the CDR3 is TGCAGCGTCGAAACCGGGGGCGGGGAGCTGTTTTTT.

In this sample, this clonotype turned up a few times. The chain employs TRBV7-9 and TRBJ2-2, with a tentative D call TRBD1 (6 bases). V was trimmed by 4 bases and J by 1 base, leaving 16 bases between them. The CDR3 consists of 17 residues. Germline V gene data show CDR1 as SEHNR and CDR2 as FQNEAQ (reference sequence). The CDR3 bases are TGTGCCAGCAGCTCACCCTACCCGACAGGGAACACCGGGGAGCTGTTTTTT. As protein: CASSSPYPTGNTGELFF.

This chain connects TRBV5-8 to TRBJ1-5, with 8 bases aligning to TRBD1. There are 15 residues in the CDR3. Trimming took 4 bases from V and 6 from J; bases not matched to a gene: 9. Germline CDR1 SGHTS, CDR2 YDEGEE. The CDR3 bases are TGTGCCAGCAGCGCATTTCAGGGGGCTGGTCAGCCCCAGCATTTT. Its protein product is CASSAFQGAGQPQHF.

A note on this clonotype: The germline gene is not matched at one end of the junction; a read error may be the cause. This chain uses TRBV7-7 with TRBJ2-5; 7 bases fit TRBD2. The CDR3 spans 14 residues. Germline V gene lookup returns CDR1 SSHAT and CDR2 FNYEAQ (reference sequence). Here the CDR3 DNA reads TGTGCTAGCAGCCTCGGGACTAACCAAGAGACCCAGTACTTC. Protein product: CASSLGTNQETQYF.

This clonotype has a count of ten or more. The CDR3 coding sequence is TGCAGTGCTAGAGTCCCAGCGGGAGTCTCGAGTACGCAGTATTTT. This codes for CSARVPAGVSSTQYF. The chain uses TRBV20-1 and TRBJ2-3; 8 nucleotides align to TRBD2. V shed 1 base and J 8 bases; nucleotides not matched to a gene: 11. Per germline, CDR1 DFQATT and CDR2 SNEGSKA (reference sequence). The CDR3 is 15 amino acids.

This clonotype was counted only a few times. The rearrangement joins TRBV3-1 to TRBJ1-2; 9 nucleotides agree with TRBD1. This CDR3 spans 17 amino acids. Losses at the gene ends were 3 bases for V and 6 bases for J; bases not matched to a gene: 14. From germline, CDR1 is LGHDT and CDR2 YNNKEL (reference sequence). Here the CDR3 reads CASSHRRSGTGRNGYTF. In DNA form, the CDR3 reads TGTGCCAGCAGCCATCGCCGGAGCGGGACAGGGAGGAATGGCTACACCTTC.

The chain combines TRBV7-8 with TRBJ2-5; possibly TRBD2 for D (6 bases). The CDR3 runs to 15 residues. Germline V gene data show CDR1 as SGHVS and CDR2 as FQNEAQ. V lost 4 bases to trimming and J lost 5 bases, with 17 bases between them. The CDR3: CASSSWTEGRETQYF. CDR3 nucleotides: TGTGCCAGCAGCTCCTGGACGGAGGGTCGGGAGACCCAGTACTTC.

This clonotype occurred many times. CDR3 in amino acids: CASSEAGGNYEQYF. As DNA, the CDR3 is TGCGCCAGCAGTGAAGCCGGGGGCAACTACGAGCAGTACTTC. This rearrangement joins TRBV10-2 to TRBJ2-7; D tentatively reads TRBD1 or TRBD2 (6 bases each). This CDR3 is 14 amino acids long. The ends were cut back, 3 bases at V and 3 bases at J, with 12 bases in the middle. CDR1 is WSHSY, CDR2 SAAADI, per germline.

This clonotype was seen more than once but under ten times. The chain links TRBV20-1 to TRBJ2-3; D not resolved. CDR1 is DFQATT and CDR2 is SNEGSKA in the germline V gene (reference sequence). This CDR3 contains 14 residues. V shed 4 bases and J shed 3 bases, with 14 bases lying between them. In DNA form, the CDR3 reads TGCAGTGCTATTAGCCTACTATCTACAGATACGCAGTATTTT. The encoded protein is CSAISLLSTDTQYF.

The chain carries TRBV20-1 and TRBJ1-5; 9 nucleotides agree with TRBD1. The CDR3 contains 12 residues. CDR1 and CDR2 (germline): DFQATT, SNEGSKA (reference sequence). J gave up 4 bases and V 8 bases, and 3 bases lay outside the gene matches. CDR3 protein: CSTGQGNQPQHF. CDR3 in DNA: TGCAGTACCGGACAGGGGAATCAGCCCCAGCATTTT.

This sequence joins TRBV28 and TRBJ1-5; TRBD1 aligns across 7 bases. Trimming at V came to 2 bases and at J to 5 bases, leaving 3 bases not matched to a gene. The CDR3 spans 14 residues. Germline CDR1 and CDR2: MDHEN and SYDVKM. The CDR3 loop reads CASSLRQGYQPQHF. In nucleotides, the CDR3 is TGTGCCAGCAGTTTACGACAGGGATATCAGCCCCAGCATTTT.

J is TRBJ2-7 and V is TRBV25-1, with D hard to call. Germline V gene data show CDR1 as MGHDK and CDR2 as SYGVNS. With 4 bases removed from V and 2 bases from J, the gap between germline ends came to 12 bases. The CDR3 sequence is 14 residues long. In DNA form, the CDR3 reads TGTGCCAGCAGTGCCTCCGGGCTAACCTACGAGCAGTACTTC. It translates to CASSASGLTYEQYF.